This T cell receptor (beta chain) was documented in a study of T cell repertoires in cytomegalovirus infection. Study-wide background: Public TCR beta signatures provided an indication of both CMV infection and a matching HLA type.

TCRdb reprocessed the reads via MiXCR and lists one record per CDR3 protein. The table has 150,000 to 200,000 distinct CDR3 sequences, about a tenth seen once. The CDR3 is made up of 15 amino acids. Germline trimming cut 3 bases from V and 5 bases from J; bases unmatched to any gene: 8. The germline V gene has CDR1 SGHDN and CDR2 FVKESK. The receptor comes from a human donor in good health (CMV status not recorded). Some clones in this sample may be carry-over from other donors' samples. Sample: PBMCs. The genes are TRBV14 and TRBJ1-2; 8 bases are shared with TRBD1. The CDR3 DNA follows: TGTGCCAGCAGCCAGGGACAGGTCCAGCTATATGGCTACACCTTC. Protein sequence: CASSQGQVQLYGYTF.